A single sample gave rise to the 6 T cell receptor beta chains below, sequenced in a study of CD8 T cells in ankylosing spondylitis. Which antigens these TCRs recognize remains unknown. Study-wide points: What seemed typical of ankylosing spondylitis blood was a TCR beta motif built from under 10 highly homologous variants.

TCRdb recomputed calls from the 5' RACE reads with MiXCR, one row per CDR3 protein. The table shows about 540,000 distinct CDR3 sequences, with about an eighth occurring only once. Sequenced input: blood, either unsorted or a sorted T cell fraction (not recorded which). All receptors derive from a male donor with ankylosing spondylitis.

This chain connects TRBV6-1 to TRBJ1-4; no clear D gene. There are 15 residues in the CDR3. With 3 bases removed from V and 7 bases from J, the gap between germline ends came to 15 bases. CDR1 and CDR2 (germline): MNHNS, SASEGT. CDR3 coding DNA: TGTGCCAGCAGTGATCCGGGCTTGGGAGTTGAAAAACTGTTTTTT. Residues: CASSDPGLGVEKLFF.

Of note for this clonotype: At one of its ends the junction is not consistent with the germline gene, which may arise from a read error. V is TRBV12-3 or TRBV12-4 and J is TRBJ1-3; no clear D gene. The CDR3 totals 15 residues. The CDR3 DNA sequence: TGTGCCAGCAGCCCCGGAGAGGCTTTTGGAGACACCATATATTTT. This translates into CASSPGEAFGDTIYF.

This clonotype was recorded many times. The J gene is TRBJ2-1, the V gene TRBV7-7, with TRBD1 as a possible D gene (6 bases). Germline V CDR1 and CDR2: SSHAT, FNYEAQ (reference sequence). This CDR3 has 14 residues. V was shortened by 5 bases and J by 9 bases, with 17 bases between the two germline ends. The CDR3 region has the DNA TGTGCCAGCAGCCCCAGGGAGATAGGGGGTGAGCAGTTCTTC. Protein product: CASSPREIGGEQFF. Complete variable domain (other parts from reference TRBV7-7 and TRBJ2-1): GAGVSQSPRYKVTKRGQDVTLRCDPISSHATLYWYQQALGQGPEFLTYFNYEAQPDKSGLPSDRFSAERPEGSISTLTIQRTEQRDSAMYRCASSPREIGGEQFFGPGTRLTVL.

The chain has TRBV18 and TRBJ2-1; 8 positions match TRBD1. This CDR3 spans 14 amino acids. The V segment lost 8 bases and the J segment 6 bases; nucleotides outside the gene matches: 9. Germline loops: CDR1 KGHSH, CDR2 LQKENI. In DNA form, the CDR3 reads TGTGCCAGCAAAGACAGGGGAGCCGGCAATGAGCAGTTCTTC. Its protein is CASKDRGAGNEQFF.

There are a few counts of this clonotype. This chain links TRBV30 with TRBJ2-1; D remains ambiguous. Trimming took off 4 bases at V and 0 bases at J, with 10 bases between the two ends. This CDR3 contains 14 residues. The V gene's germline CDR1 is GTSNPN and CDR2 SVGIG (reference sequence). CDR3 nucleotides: TGTGCCTGGACGCGCCAGAGCTCCTACAATGAGCAGTTCTTC. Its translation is CAWTRQSSYNEQFF.

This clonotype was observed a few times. CDR3 amino acids: CASSLEDGRFNGELFF. CDR3 nucleotides: TGCGCCAGCAGCTTGGAGGACGGGAGGTTTAACGGGGAGCTGTTTTTT. The V call is TRBV5-1, the J call TRBJ2-2, with 7 bases identical to TRBD2. Germline V lookup: CDR1 SGHRS, CDR2 YFSETQ. V gave up 0 bases and J gave up 7 bases; unmatched junction bases: 9. The CDR3 loop spans 16 amino acids.